The 28 T cell receptor beta chains given below trace back to one sample, sequenced in a study of T-cell reconstitution after alpha-beta-depleted transplantation in children. Preparation of the TCRbeta library involved a method that used unique molecular identifiers. A single record per CDR3 protein comes from TCRdb applying MiXCR to the PCR reads. The data contain about 980,000 distinct CDR3 sequences, 25% to 30% of them singletons. The sample was PBMCs, mostly from graft donor cells, taken 360 days after TCRalphabeta/CD19-depleted stem cell transplant. The source is a boy less than two years old who had a stem cell transplant for SCID, so the T cells may come from the graft donor.

This sequence joins TRBV15 and TRBJ2-2; 10 bases line up with TRBD1. The CDR3 consists of 18 residues. Trimming cost V 0 bases and J 7 bases; bases outside gene matches: 11. Germline V gives CDR1 LNHNV, CDR2 YYDKDF (reference sequence). The CDR3 region has the DNA TGTGCCACCAGCAGAGATCGCGGTGGGACAGGGGTTGTCGGGGAGCTGTTTTTT. Amino acid sequence: CATSRDRGGTGVVGELFF. Based on the CDR3 plus reference TRBV15 and TRBJ2-2, the full variable domain is DAMVIQNPRYQVTQFGKPVTLSCSQTLNHNVMYWYQQKSSQAPKLLFHYYDKDFNNEADTPDNFQSRRPNTSFCFLDIRSPGLGDTAMYLCATSRDRGGTGVVGELFFGEGSRLTVL.

In this sample, this clonotype turned up a few times. The chain carries TRBV4-3 and TRBJ2-7; D is ambiguous. CDR1 is LGHNA, CDR2 YSLEER, per germline. The CDR3 extends over 16 amino acids. V lost 0 bases to trimming and J lost 2 bases, with 14 bases between them. The CDR3 here is CASSQDSRTYTYEQYF. DNA of the CDR3: TGCGCCAGCAGCCAAGATTCCAGGACCTATACCTACGAGCAGTACTTC.

This clonotype was counted between two and nine times. The chain is built from TRBV19 and TRBJ2-3, with D perhaps matching TRBD1 (5 bases). Germline V gene sequence: CDR1 LNHDA, CDR2 SQIVND (reference sequence). This CDR3 spans 15 amino acids. Trimming cost V 0 bases and J 5 bases, with 12 bases left between them. The CDR3 reads CASSIDDSLLDTQYF. CDR3 DNA: TGTGCCAGTAGTATAGACGACAGCTTATTAGATACGCAGTATTTT.

Only a few counts were recorded for this clonotype. The chain recombines TRBV15 with TRBJ2-7; possible D gene TRBD2, 6 bases. Trimming cost V 3 bases and J 3 bases, with 21 bases left between them. In germline, CDR1 is LNHNV, CDR2 YYDKDF (reference sequence). There are 17 residues in the CDR3. CDR3 DNA: TGTGCCACCAGCAGCACCCGACTAGGAAAGCGGAACTACGAGCAGTACTTC. It yields the protein CATSSTRLGKRNYEQYF.

V and J are TRBV11-2 and TRBJ2-5; 8 bases agree with TRBD2. Germline values: CDR1 SGHAT, CDR2 FQNNGV. Germline trimming cut 3 bases from V and 4 bases from J; bases unmatched to any gene: 7. This CDR3 region has 15 residues. The CDR3 nucleotides are TGTGCCAGCAGCTTGACGGGGGGGCTGGGAGAGACCCAGTACTTC. This encodes CASSLTGGLGETQYF. Combining the CDR3 with reference TRBV11-2 and TRBJ2-5 gives the whole variable domain EAGVAQSPRYKIIEKRQSVAFWCNPISGHATLYWYQQILGQGPKLLIQFQNNGVVDDSQLPKDRFSAERLKGVDSTLKIQPAKLEDSAVYLCASSLTGGLGETQYFGPGTRLLVL.

J is TRBJ2-3 and V is TRBV3-1; either TRBD1 or TRBD2 may supply D (5 bases each). Germline V lookup: CDR1 LGHDT, CDR2 YNNKEL (reference sequence). V lost 4 bases and J lost 6, with 14 bases in between. The CDR3 covers 14 residues. CDR3 loop: CASSPQGPGDTQYF. The CDR3 DNA sequence: TGTGCCAGCAGCCCTCAGGGCCCGGGGGATACGCAGTATTTT.

The chain is built from TRBV10-3 and TRBJ2-7, with D hard to call. Germline V gene lookup returns CDR1 ENHRY and CDR2 SYGVKD. The CDR3 is 15 residues long. Deletions cut 2 bases from V and 3 bases from J, with 14 bases between. The chain's CDR3 is CAISEPSWGDYEQYF. The CDR3 bases are TGTGCCATCAGTGAGCCCTCTTGGGGTGACTACGAGCAGTACTTC.

This clonotype was counted between two and nine times. The V call is TRBV20-1, the J call TRBJ1-5; D uncertain. Germline V gives CDR1 DFQATT, CDR2 SNEGSKA (reference sequence). The CDR3 covers 13 residues. V was shortened by 7 bases and J by 2 bases, with 12 bases between the two germline ends. The CDR3 protein is CSVERGGNQPQHF. In nucleotides, the CDR3 is TGCAGTGTGGAGCGCGGGGGCAATCAGCCCCAGCATTTT.

The chain links TRBV29-1 to TRBJ2-1; weak D call: TRBD2 (5 bases). Germline V gives CDR1 SQVTM, CDR2 ANQGSEA. Deletions cut 0 bases from V and 0 bases from J, with 15 bases between. The CDR3 covers 17 residues. The CDR3 is CSVEDTFPRGSYNEQFF. In nucleotides, the CDR3 is TGCAGCGTTGAAGACACTTTTCCCCGGGGCTCCTACAATGAGCAGTTCTTC.

The chain recombines TRBV5-1 with TRBJ2-3; TRBD1 might be the D (6 bases). Germline values: CDR1 SGHRS, CDR2 YFSETQ. The CDR3 runs to 16 residues. Trimming stripped 0 bases from V and 6 bases from J, with 17 bases between. The CDR3 reads CASSLAAGAIGDTQYF. The DNA for the CDR3 is TGCGCCAGCAGCTTGGCCGCAGGGGCGATTGGGGATACGCAGTATTTT.

The V and J genes are TRBV4-1 and TRBJ2-3; 8 bases fit TRBD2. Germline loops: CDR1 MGHRA, CDR2 YSYEKL. The V segment lost 1 base and the J segment 0 bases; nucleotides outside the gene matches: 6. CDR3 length equals 17 residues. CDR3 in amino acids: CASSQVGLVPSTDTQYF. The DNA for the CDR3 is TGCGCCAGCAGCCAAGTGGGACTAGTCCCTAGCACAGATACGCAGTATTTT.

This chain uses TRBV4-3 with TRBJ1-6; 8 positions match TRBD1. Trimming cost V 4 bases and J 7 bases; bases outside gene matches: 9. This CDR3 is built from 16 residues. CDR1 and CDR2 from the germline V gene are LGHNA and YSLEER. CDR3 in amino acids: CASSLRSGTGNSPLHF. As DNA, the CDR3 is TGCGCCAGCAGCCTCCGTTCCGGGACAGGCAATTCACCCCTCCACTTT.

This clonotype showed up just a few times. The chain links TRBV5-1 to TRBJ2-2, with D hard to call. Trimming cost V 2 bases and J 4 bases, with 9 bases left between them. The CDR3 has 14 residues. Germline assignment: CDR1 SGHRS and CDR2 YFSETQ. This CDR3 reads CASSFLLGTGELFF. The CDR3 DNA reads TGCGCCAGCAGCTTCCTCTTGGGCACCGGGGAGCTGTTTTTT.

V and J are TRBV9 and TRBJ2-4; perhaps TRBD2 as D (7 bases). From germline, CDR1 is SGDLS and CDR2 YYNGEE. Deletions cut 4 bases from V and 6 bases from J, with 17 bases between. The CDR3 sequence is 15 residues long. This CDR3 is CASSLGGGPGNIQYF. For the CDR3, the DNA is TGTGCCAGCAGCTTAGGGGGGGGCCCAGGAAACATTCAGTACTTC.

V is TRBV12-3 or TRBV12-4 and J is TRBJ2-1; 9 bases map to TRBD1. Losses at the gene ends were 5 bases for V and 6 bases for J; bases not matched to a gene: 8. The CDR3 has 15 residues. Here the CDR3 reads CASSLPGTGSNEQFF. The DNA of the CDR3 is TGTGCCAGCAGTCTACCCGGGACAGGGTCCAATGAGCAGTTCTTC.

V and J are TRBV7-3 and TRBJ2-3; D perhaps matches TRBD2 (5 bases). CDR1 and CDR2 (germline): SGHTA, FQGTGA. Between the trimmed V and J ends, which lost 1 base and 6 bases, there was a span of 8 bases. This CDR3 is 13 amino acids long. CDR3 in DNA: TGTGCCAGCAGCTTAAGGAGGAGGGATACGCAGTATTTT. Its protein is CASSLRRRDTQYF.

The rearrangement uses TRBV18 and TRBJ1-3; D gene ambiguous. The CDR3 extends over 18 amino acids. Germline CDR1 is KGHSH and CDR2 is LQKENI. The germline V and J ends were trimmed by 2 bases and 0 bases, with 17 bases remaining between them. CDR3 protein: CASSPSRITGTSGNTIYF. The CDR3 DNA reads as TGTGCCAGCTCACCATCGCGGATCACGGGAACCTCTGGAAACACCATATATTTT.

The chain uses TRBV10-3 and TRBJ2-7; 10 bases fit TRBD2. Trimming removed 0 bases from V and 1 base from J; junction bases left unmatched: 6. Germline V gene sequence: CDR1 ENHRY, CDR2 SYGVKD. The length of the CDR3 is 17 residues. In DNA form, the CDR3 reads TGTGCCATCAGTGAGTCTGCTAGCGGGGGACTATCCTACGAGCAGTACTTC. It is translated as CAISESASGGLSYEQYF.

The chain combines TRBV20-1 with TRBJ2-3; TRBD2 might be the D (6 bases). The ends were cut back, 6 bases at V and 3 bases at J, with 16 bases in the middle. There are 14 residues in the CDR3. The V gene's germline CDR1 is DFQATT and CDR2 SNEGSKA (reference sequence). The CDR3 DNA reads TGCAGTGCGAATAACGGGGGACCGACAGATACGCAGTATTTT. This gives the protein CSANNGGPTDTQYF.

This clonotype was recorded a few times. Its ends do not fully match the called genes, so a read error is possible. The gene calls are TRBV29-1 and TRBJ2-1; D gene uncertain. The CDR3 is made up of 10 amino acids. Per the germline V gene, CDR1 is SQVTM and CDR2 is ANQGSEA. CDR3 sequence: CSVEAPPTIF. The CDR3, as DNA: TGCAGCGTTGAAGCCCCCCCCACGATCTTC.

The rearrangement uses TRBV7-8 and TRBJ2-7; 7 positions match TRBD2. The CDR3 has 17 amino acids. V shed 2 bases, J shed 0 bases, and the junction held 10 bases outside the gene matches. Looked up from germline, CDR1 is SGHVS and CDR2 is FQNEAQ. CDR3 region: CASSLPWAGTTSYEQYF. The CDR3 coding sequence is TGTGCCAGCAGCTTACCCTGGGCCGGGACTACCTCCTACGAGCAGTACTTC.

The chain is built from TRBV12-3 or TRBV12-4 and TRBJ1-2; 10 bases align to TRBD1. The CDR3 is 15 amino acids. Trimming removed 5 bases from V and 4 bases from J; junction bases left unmatched: 7. This CDR3 reads CASSATGGAGYGYTF. The CDR3 DNA follows: TGTGCCAGCAGTGCGACAGGGGGCGCAGGCTATGGCTACACCTTC.

This chain joins TRBV18 and TRBJ2-1; D may correspond to TRBD1 or TRBD2 (5 bases each). This CDR3 spans 17 amino acids. V was pared by 3 bases and J by 0 bases, with 15 bases between. Germline V gene sequence: CDR1 KGHSH, CDR2 LQKENI. CDR3 sequence: CASSPRLLRGSYNEQFF. The CDR3 region has the DNA TGTGCCAGCTCACCCCGATTATTGAGGGGCTCCTACAATGAGCAGTTCTTC.

The V gene is TRBV12-3 or TRBV12-4, the J gene TRBJ2-5, with D maybe TRBD1 (6 bases). V dropped 1 base and J dropped 1 base, with 16 bases sitting between them. This CDR3 region has 17 residues. CDR3 in amino acids: CASSLEGHINLQETQYF. CDR3 nucleotide sequence: TGTGCCAGCAGTTTAGAGGGACACATAAACCTCCAAGAGACCCAGTACTTC.

V is TRBV20-1 and J is TRBJ1-1; 7 bases agree with TRBD1. This CDR3 has 17 amino acids. Trimming removed 2 bases from V and 4 bases from J; junction bases left unmatched: 16. The germline CDR1 and CDR2 sequences are DFQATT and SNEGSKA (reference sequence). The CDR3 DNA reads TGCAGTGCTAGACCCCGACAGGGTACGACTATCGGCACTGAAGCTTTCTTT. This encodes CSARPRQGTTIGTEAFF.

This clonotype appeared a few times. The chain joins TRBV20-1 to TRBJ2-1; TRBD2 matches 11 bases. CDR1 and CDR2 from the germline V gene are DFQATT and SNEGSKA (reference sequence). CDR3 length equals 18 residues. V lost 3 bases to trimming and J lost 7 bases; unmatched junction nucleotides: 17. The CDR3 DNA reads TGCAGTGCTAGCTTACTAGCGGGGGCCACTACCTACTTTAATGAGCAGTTCTTC. This gives the protein CSASLLAGATTYFNEQFF.

The chain couples TRBV29-1 to TRBJ1-5, with a possible D match to TRBD1 (5 bases). This CDR3 is 13 amino acids long. The germline V gene has CDR1 SQVTM and CDR2 ANQGSEA. Trimming shortened V by 7 bases and J by 5 bases, and 15 bases separated the two germline ends. In DNA form, the CDR3 reads TGCAGCGCGGGAGACAGCACCTATCAGCCCCAGCATTTT. Its translation: CSAGDSTYQPQHF.

In this sample, this clonotype turned up a few times. The gene calls are TRBV20-1 and TRBJ2-5, with D uncertain. The CDR3 is 13 amino acids. CDR1 DFQATT and CDR2 SNEGSKA come from the germline V gene (reference sequence). V shed 0 bases and J shed 9 bases, with 14 bases lying between them. The DNA for the CDR3 is TGCAGTGCTAGAGACAGAGATCCATACCCCCAGTACTTC. It yields the protein CSARDRDPYPQYF.